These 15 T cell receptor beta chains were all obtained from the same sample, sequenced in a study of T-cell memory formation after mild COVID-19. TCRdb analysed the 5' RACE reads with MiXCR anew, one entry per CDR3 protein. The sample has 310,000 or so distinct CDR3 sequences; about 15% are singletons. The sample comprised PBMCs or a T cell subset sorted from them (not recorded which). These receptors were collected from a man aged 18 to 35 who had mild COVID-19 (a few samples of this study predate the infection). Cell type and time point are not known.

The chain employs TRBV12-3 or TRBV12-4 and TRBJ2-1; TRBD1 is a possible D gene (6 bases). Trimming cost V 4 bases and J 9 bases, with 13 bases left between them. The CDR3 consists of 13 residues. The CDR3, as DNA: TGTGCCAGCAGTTACACAGGGCTGCCTGAGCAGTTCTTC. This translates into CASSYTGLPEQFF.

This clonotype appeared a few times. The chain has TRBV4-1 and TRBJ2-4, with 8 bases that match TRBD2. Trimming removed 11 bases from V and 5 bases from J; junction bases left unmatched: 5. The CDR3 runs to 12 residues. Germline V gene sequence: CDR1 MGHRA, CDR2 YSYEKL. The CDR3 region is CASRGVENIQYF. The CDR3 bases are TGCGCCTCGCGGGGGGTTGAAAACATTCAGTACTTC.

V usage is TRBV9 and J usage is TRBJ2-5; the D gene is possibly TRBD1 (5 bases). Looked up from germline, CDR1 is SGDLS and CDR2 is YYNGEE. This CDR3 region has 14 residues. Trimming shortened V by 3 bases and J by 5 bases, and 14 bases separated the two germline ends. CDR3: CASSGGSNVETQYF. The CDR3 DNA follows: TGTGCCAGCAGCGGGGGCTCCAACGTGGAGACCCAGTACTTC.

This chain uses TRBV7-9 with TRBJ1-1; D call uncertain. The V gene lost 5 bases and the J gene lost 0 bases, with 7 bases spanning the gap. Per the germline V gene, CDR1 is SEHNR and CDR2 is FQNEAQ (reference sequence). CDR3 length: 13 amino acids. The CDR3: CASSPVMNTEAFF. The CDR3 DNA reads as TGTGCCAGCAGCCCCGTAATGAACACTGAAGCTTTCTTT. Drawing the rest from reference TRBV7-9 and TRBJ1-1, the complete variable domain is DTGVSQNPRHKITKRGQNVTFRCDPISEHNRLYWYRQTLGQGPEFLTYFQNEAQLEKSRLLSDRFSAERPKGSFSTLEIQRTEQGDSAMYLCASSPVMNTEAFFGQGTRLTVV.

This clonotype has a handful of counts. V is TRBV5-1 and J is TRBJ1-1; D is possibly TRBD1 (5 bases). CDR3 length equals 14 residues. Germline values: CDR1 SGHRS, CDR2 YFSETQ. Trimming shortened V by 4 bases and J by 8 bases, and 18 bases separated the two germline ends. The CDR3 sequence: CASSPGPLGAEAFF. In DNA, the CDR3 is TGCGCCAGCAGCCCGGGACCACTTGGGGCAGAAGCTTTCTTT.

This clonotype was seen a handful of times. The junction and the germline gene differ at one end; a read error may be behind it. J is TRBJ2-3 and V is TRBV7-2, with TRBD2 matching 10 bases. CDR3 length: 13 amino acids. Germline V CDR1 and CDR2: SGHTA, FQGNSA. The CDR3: CATSGGGGDTQYF. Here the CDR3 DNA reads TGTGCCACCAGCGGGGGGGGAGGAGATACGCAGTATTTT.

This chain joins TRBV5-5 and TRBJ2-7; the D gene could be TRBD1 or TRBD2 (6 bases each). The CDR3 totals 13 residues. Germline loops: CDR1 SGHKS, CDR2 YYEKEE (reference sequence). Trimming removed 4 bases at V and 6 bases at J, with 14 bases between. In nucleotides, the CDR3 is TGTGCCAGCAGCATCGGGGGCCTTCCCGAGCAGTACGTC. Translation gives CASSIGGLPEQYV.

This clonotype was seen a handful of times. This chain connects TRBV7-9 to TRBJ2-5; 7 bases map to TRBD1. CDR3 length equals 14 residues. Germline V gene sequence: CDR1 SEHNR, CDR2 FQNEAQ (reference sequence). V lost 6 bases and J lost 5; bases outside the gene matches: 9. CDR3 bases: TGTGCCAGCAGGGAAGGGGGCGTGTTGGAGACCCAGTACTTC. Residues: CASREGGVLETQYF.

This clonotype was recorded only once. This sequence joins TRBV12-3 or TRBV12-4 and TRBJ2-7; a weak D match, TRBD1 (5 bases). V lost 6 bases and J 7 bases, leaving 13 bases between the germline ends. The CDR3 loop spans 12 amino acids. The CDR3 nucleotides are TGTGCCAGCAGCCCGGACACGGGTGAGCAGTACGTC. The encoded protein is CASSPDTGEQYV.

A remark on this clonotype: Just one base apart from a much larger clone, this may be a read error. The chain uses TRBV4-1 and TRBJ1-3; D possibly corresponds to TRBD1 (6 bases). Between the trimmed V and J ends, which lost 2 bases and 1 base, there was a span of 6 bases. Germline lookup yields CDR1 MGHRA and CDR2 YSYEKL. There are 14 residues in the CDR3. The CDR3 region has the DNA TGCGCCAGCAGCCAAAGGGGGTCTGGAAACACCATATATTTT. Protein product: CASSQRGSGNTIYF.

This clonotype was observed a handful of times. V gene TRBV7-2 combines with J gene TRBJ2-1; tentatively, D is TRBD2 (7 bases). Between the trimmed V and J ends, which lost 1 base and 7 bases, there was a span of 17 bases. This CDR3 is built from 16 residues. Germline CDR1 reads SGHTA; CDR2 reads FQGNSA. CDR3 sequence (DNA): TGTGCCAGCAGCTTAGTTTCGGGGGGCGCCGGGAATGAGCAGTTCTTC. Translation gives CASSLVSGGAGNEQFF.

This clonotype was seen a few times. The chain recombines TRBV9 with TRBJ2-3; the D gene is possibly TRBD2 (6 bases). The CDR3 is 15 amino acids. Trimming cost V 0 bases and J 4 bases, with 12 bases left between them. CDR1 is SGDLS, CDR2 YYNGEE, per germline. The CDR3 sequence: CASSVGDGGADTQYF. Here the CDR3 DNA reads TGTGCCAGCAGCGTAGGGGACGGGGGAGCAGATACGCAGTATTTT. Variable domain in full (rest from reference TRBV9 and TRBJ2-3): DSGVTQTPKHLITATGQRVTLRCSPRSGDLSVYWYQQSLDQGLQFLIQYYNGEERAKGNILERFSAQQFPDLHSELNLSSLELGDSALYFCASSVGDGGADTQYFGPGTRLTVL.

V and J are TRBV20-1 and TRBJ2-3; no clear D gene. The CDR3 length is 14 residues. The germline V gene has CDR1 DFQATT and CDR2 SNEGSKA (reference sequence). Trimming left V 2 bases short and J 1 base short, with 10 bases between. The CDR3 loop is CSARNVRGTDTQYF. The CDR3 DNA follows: TGCAGTGCTAGAAACGTACGTGGCACAGATACGCAGTATTTT.

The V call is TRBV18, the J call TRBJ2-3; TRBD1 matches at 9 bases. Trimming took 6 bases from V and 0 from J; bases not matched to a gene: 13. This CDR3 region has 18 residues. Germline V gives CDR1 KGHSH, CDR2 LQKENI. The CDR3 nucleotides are TGTGCCAGCTCCCCGTTGGACAGGGGCCCTCTTAGCACAGATACGCAGTATTTT. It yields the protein CASSPLDRGPLSTDTQYF.

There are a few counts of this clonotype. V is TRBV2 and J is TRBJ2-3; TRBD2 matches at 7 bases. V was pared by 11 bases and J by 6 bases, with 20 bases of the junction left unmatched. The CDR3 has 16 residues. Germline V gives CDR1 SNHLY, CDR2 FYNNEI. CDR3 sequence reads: CAGDLGGGGPGDTQYF. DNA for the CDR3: TGTGCCGGGGACCTTGGTGGCGGGGGACCCGGGGATACGCAGTATTTT.